This T cell receptor (beta chain) emerged from a study of blood T cell repertoires in COVID-19. Study details: Collection of acute and convalescent COVID-19 samples took place in the United States, Italy and Spain.

The CDR3 runs 13 residues. Trimming cost V 3 bases and J 6 bases, with 15 bases left between them. The germline gives CDR1 SQVTM, CDR2 ANQGSEA. Assay: immunoSEQ multiplex PCR; the TCRdb copy retains only in-frame clones and omits some. The sample has about 440,000 clones, 80% to 95% seen once. The clonotype comes from a man younger than 35 who had recovered from COVID-19. The chain has TRBV29-1 and TRBJ2-7; maybe TRBD2 (6 bases). The sequencing sample was made of PBMCs or T cells enriched from blood (not recorded which). CDR3 loop: CSVDPWHGGEQYF. Here the CDR3 DNA reads TGCAGCGTTGATCCCTGGCACGGGGGCGAGCAGTACTTC.